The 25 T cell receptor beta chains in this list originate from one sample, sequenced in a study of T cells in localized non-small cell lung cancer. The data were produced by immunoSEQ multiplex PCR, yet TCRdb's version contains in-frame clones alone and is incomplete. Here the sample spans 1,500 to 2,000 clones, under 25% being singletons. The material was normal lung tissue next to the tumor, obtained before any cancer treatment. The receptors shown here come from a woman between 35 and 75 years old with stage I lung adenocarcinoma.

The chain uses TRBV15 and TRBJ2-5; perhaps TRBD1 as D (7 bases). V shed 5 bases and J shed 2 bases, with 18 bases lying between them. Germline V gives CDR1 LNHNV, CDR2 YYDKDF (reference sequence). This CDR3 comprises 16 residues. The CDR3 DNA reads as TGTGCCACCAGCCGGGGGACACAGGGGTGGCAAGAGACCCAGTACTTC. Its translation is CATSRGTQGWQETQYF.

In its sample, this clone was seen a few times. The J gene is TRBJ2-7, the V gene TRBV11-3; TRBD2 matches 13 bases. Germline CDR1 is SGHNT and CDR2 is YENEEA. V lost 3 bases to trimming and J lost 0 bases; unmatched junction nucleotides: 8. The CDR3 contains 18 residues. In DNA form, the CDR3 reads TGTGCCAGCAGCTTGGCGGGACTAGCGGGGATAGACTCCTACGAGCAGTACTTC. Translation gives CASSLAGLAGIDSYEQYF.

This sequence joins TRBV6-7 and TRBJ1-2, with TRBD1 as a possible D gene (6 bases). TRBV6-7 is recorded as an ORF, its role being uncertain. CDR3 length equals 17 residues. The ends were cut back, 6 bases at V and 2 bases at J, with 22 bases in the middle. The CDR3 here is CASSVWNRAVGNYGYTF. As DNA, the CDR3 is TGTGCCAGCAGCGTCTGGAACAGGGCCGTAGGAAACTATGGCTACACCTTC.

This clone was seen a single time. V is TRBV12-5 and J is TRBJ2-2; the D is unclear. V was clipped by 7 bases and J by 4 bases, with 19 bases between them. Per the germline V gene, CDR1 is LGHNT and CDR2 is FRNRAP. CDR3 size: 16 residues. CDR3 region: CASANFGRLGTGELFF. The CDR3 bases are TGTGCTAGTGCCAACTTCGGCAGGCTAGGCACCGGGGAGCTGTTTTTT.

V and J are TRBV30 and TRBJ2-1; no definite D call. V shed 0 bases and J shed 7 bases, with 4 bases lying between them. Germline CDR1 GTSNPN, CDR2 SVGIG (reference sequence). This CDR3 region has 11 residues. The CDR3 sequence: CAWSVRNEQFF. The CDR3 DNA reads TGTGCCTGGAGTGTAAGGAATGAGCAGTTCTTC.

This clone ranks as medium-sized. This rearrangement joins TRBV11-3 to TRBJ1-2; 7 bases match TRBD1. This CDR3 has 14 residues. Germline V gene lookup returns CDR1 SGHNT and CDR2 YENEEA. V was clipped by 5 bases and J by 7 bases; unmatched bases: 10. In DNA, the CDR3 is TGTGCCAGCAGCCCTAGGACAGGTGAGGGTGGCTACACCTTC. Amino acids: CASSPRTGEGGYTF. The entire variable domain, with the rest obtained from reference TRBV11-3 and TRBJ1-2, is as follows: EAGVVQSPRYKIIEKKQPVAFWCNPISGHNTLYWYLQNLGQGPELLIRYENEEAVDDSQLPKDRFSAERLKGVDSTLKIQPAELGDSAVYLCASSPRTGEGGYTFGSGTRLTVV.

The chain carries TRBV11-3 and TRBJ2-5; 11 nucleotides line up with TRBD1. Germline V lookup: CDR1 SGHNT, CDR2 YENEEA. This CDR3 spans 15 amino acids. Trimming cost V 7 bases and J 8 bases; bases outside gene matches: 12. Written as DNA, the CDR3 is TGTGCCAGCACCTCGGCGGGACAGGGGGTAGGAACCCAGTACTTC. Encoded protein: CASTSAGQGVGTQYF.

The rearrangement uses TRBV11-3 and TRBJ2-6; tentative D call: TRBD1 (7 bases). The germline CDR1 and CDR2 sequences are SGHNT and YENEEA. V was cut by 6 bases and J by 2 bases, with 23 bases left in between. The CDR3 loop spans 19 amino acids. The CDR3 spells CASRQWAGQKSTGANVLTF. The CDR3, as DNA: TGTGCCAGCAGACAGTGGGCGGGACAGAAATCAACTGGGGCCAACGTCCTGACTTTC.

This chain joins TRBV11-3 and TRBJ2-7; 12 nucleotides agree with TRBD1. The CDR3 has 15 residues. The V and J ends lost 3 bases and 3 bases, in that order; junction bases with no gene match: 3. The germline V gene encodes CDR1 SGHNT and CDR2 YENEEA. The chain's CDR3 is CASSLGQGAIYEQYF. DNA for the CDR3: TGTGCCAGCAGCTTGGGACAGGGGGCGATCTACGAGCAGTACTTC.

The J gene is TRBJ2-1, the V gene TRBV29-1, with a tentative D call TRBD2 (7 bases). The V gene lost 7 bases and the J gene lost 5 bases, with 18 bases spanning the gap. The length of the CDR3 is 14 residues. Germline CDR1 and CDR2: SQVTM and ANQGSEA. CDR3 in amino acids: CSALRGGQHNEQFF. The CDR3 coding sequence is TGCAGCGCTCTGAGGGGGGGCCAGCACAATGAGCAGTTCTTC.

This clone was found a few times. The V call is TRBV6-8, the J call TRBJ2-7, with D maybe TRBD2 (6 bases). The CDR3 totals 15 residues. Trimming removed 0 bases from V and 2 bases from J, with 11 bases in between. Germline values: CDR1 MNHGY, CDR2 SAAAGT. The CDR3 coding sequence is TGTGCCAGCAGTTACTCTCCAGGGAGGACCTACGAGCAGTACTTC. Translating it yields CASSYSPGRTYEQYF.

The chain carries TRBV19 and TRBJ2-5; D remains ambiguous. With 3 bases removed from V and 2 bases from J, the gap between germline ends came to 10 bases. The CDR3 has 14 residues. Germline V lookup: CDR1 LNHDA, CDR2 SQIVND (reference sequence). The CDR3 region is CASSIYGKQETQYF. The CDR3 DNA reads TGTGCCAGTAGTATTTATGGGAAACAAGAGACCCAGTACTTC.

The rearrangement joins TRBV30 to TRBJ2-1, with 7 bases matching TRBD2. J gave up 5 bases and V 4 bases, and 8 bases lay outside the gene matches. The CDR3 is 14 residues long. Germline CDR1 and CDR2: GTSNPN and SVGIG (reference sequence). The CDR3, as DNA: TGTGCCTGGACGAGGAGGACTAGGAACAATGAGCAGTTCTTC. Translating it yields CAWTRRTRNNEQFF.

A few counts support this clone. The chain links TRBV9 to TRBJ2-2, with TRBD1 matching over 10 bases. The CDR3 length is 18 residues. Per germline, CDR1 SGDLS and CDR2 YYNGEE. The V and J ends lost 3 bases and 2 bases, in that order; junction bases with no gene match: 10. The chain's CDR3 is CASSAPGQGPSNTGELFF. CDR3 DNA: TGTGCCAGCAGCGCCCCGGGACAGGGGCCTTCTAACACCGGGGAGCTGTTTTTT.

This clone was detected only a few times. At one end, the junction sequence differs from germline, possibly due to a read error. The CDR3 DNA reads as TGTGCCATCAGTGGGGCGGTAGTTAGCTATGGCTACACCTTC. It translates to CAISGAVVSYGYTF. The chain joins TRBV6-8 to TRBJ1-2; TRBD1 might be the D (5 bases). This CDR3 region has 14 residues. Germline V gene sequence: CDR1 MNHGY, CDR2 SAAAGT.

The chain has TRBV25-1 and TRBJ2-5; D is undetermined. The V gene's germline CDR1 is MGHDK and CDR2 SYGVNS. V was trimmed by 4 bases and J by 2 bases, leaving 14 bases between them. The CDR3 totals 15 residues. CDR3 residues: CASSVNSGSQETQYF. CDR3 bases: TGTGCCAGCAGTGTTAACTCAGGCTCTCAAGAGACCCAGTACTTC.

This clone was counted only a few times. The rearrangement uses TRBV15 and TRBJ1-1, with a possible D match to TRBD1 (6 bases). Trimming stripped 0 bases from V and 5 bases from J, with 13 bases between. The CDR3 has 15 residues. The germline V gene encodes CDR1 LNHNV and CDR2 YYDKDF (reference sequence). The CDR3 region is CATSRDRGARTEAFF. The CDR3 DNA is TGTGCCACCAGCAGAGATCGGGGGGCTCGAACTGAAGCTTTCTTT.

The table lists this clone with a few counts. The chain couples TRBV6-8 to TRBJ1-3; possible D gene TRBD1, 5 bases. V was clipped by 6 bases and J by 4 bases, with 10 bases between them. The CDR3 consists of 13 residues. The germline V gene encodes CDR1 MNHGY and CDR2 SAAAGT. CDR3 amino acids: CASSQGSGNTIYF. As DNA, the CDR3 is TGTGCCAGCAGCCAGGGATCGGGAAACACCATATATTTT.

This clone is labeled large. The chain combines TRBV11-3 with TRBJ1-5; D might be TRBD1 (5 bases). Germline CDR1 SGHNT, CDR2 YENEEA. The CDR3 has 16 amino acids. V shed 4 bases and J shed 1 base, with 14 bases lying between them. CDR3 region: CASSYGGGASNQPQHF. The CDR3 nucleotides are TGTGCCAGCAGCTATGGGGGAGGGGCCAGCAATCAGCCCCAGCATTTT.

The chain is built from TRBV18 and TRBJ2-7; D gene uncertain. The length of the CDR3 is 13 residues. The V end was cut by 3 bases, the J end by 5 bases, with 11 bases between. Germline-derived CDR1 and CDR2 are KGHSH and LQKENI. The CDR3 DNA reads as TGTGCCAGCTCACCTTCTTACTTGGACGAGCAGTACTTC. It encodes CASSPSYLDEQYF.

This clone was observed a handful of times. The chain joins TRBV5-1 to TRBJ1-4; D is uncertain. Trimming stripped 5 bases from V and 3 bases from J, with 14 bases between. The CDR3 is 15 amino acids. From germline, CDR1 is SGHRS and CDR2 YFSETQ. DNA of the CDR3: TGCGCCAGCAGTAAGTCGTCAGATTCTAATGAAAAACTGTTTTTT. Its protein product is CASSKSSDSNEKLFF.

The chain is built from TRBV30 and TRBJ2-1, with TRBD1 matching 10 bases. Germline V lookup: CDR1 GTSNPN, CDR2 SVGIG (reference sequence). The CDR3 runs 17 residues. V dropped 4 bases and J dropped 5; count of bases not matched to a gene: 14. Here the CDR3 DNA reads TGTGCCTGGATGTCTCGGGACAGGGGTTGGGTGAACAATGAGCAGTTCTTC. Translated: CAWMSRDRGWVNNEQFF.

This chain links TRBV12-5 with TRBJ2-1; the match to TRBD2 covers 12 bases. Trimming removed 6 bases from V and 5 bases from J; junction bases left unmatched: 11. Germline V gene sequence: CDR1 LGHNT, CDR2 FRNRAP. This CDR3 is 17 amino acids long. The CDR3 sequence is CASGSPLGLAGNNEQFF. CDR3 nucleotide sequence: TGTGCTAGTGGGTCCCCCCTTGGACTAGCGGGGAACAATGAGCAGTTCTTC.

The CDR3 sequence: CASSATPNTEAFF. The CDR3 region has the DNA TGTGCCAGTAGCGCCACCCCGAACACTGAAGCTTTCTTT. This chain connects TRBV19 to TRBJ1-1; D is unresolved. V shed 6 bases and J shed 1 base, with 9 bases lying between them. Germline V gene sequence: CDR1 LNHDA, CDR2 SQIVND (reference sequence). This CDR3 region has 13 residues.

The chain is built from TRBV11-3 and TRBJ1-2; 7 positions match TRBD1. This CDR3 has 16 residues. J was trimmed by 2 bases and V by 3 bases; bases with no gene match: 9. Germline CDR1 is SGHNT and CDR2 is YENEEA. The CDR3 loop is CASSLAGQLKNYGYTF. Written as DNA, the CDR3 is TGTGCCAGCAGCTTGGCGGGACAGCTGAAAAACTATGGCTACACCTTC.